A selection of T cell receptor beta chains follows, all from one sample in a study of blood T cell repertoires in COVID-19. Profiling relied on immunoSEQ multiplex PCR, and the TCRdb table lists in-frame clones only, not all of them. The sample has 25,000 to 35,000 clones, about 89% seen once; the top ten hold about a tenth. The sequenced material came from peripheral blood. These receptor sequences come from a human donor with active COVID-19. The donor label of this sample is uncertain. The CDR3 runs from the conserved cysteine through the conserved F or W. The order of the fields is J gene, D gene, clone size, V gene, CDR3 protein, CDR3 DNA. A D gene is named only where the DNA matches it firmly. Rows may omit the clone size; those that give it use once, few, many or a size class.

TRBJ2-5	TRBD1	.	TRBV19	CASSIRDRKETQYF	TGTGCCAGTAGTATACGGGACAGAAAAGAGACCCAGTACTTC
TRBJ2-7	.	.	TRBV18	CASSPRVELLTYYEQYF	TGTGCCAGCTCACCCAGAGTAGAGCTACTAACTTACTACGAGCAGTACTTC
TRBJ1-2	.	.	TRBV6-5	CASPSFRGYGYTF	TGTGCCAGCCCTTCTTTCAGGGGATATGGCTACACCTTC
TRBJ2-1	TRBD2	once	TRBV7-2	CASSLDGTSGGVEQFF	TGTGCCAGCAGCTTAGATGGGACTAGCGGGGGAGTTGAGCAGTTCTTC
TRBJ1-4	.	.	TRBV6-6	CASSRTENEKLFF	TGTGCCAGCAGCCGGACAGAGAATGAAAAACTGTTTTTT
TRBJ2-7	.	.	TRBV28	CASSLNVSGMTYEQYF	TGTGCCAGCAGTTTAAATGTTTCAGGGATGACCTACGAGCAGTACTTC
TRBJ1-1	.	once	TRBV6-5	CASSLTGVGGNTEAFF	TGTGCCAGCAGTTTAACGGGGGTCGGCGGGAACACTGAAGCTTTCTTT
TRBJ2-3	TRBD2	.	TRBV6-5	CASSGGATDTQYF	TGTGCCAGCAGCGGGGGGGCGACTGATACGCAGTATTTT
TRBJ2-5	.	.	TRBV2	CASMRGYNAGETQYF	TGTGCCAGCATGAGAGGTTATAACGCGGGGGAGACCCAGTACTTC
TRBJ1-1	.	.	TRBV5-1	CASSLLGATEAFF	TGCGCCAGCAGCTTGTTAGGGGCCACTGAAGCTTTCTTT
TRBJ2-7	TRBD2	.	TRBV27	CASTPSAGERSYEQYF	TGTGCCAGCACCCCGTCCGCGGGGGAACGCTCCTACGAGCAGTACTTC
TRBJ2-1	.	.	TRBV5-1	CASSTAERSYNEQFF	TGCGCCAGCAGCACTGCGGAGCGCTCCTACAATGAGCAGTTCTTC
TRBJ2-3	TRBD2	.	TRBV6-2/TRBV6-3	CASSRPGTSVTSTDTQYF	TGTGCCAGCAGCCGTCCCGGGACTAGCGTAACAAGCACAGATACGCAGTATTTT
TRBJ2-1	TRBD2	.	TRBV9	CASSEGPAGGLYNEQFF	TGTGCCAGCAGCGAGGGGCCAGCGGGAGGCTTATACAATGAGCAGTTCTTC
TRBJ1-1	.	.	TRBV6-5	CASSSAGVLEAFF	TGTGCCAGCAGTTCCGCAGGGGTTCTTGAAGCTTTCTTT
TRBJ2-3	TRBD2	.	TRBV5-6	CASSLLLAGVDTQYF	TGTGCCAGCAGCTTGTTGCTAGCGGGAGTAGATACGCAGTATTTT
TRBJ2-7	TRBD2	.	TRBV28	CASSLYSGTSGSSSYEQYF	TGTGCCAGCAGTTTATACTCCGGGACTAGCGGGAGCTCAAGCTACGAGCAGTACTTC
TRBJ1-1	.	.	TRBV4-3	CASSQLPAWNTEAFF	TGCGCCAGCAGCCAACTACCCGCTTGGAACACTGAAGCTTTCTTT
TRBJ1-2	TRBD1	.	TRBV5-1	CASSLSRDRDRYGYTF	TGCGCCAGCAGCTTGTCCCGGGACAGGGACCGCTATGGCTACACCTTC
TRBJ2-1	TRBD2	.	TRBV27	CASSLSLAGGPEEQFF	TGTGCCAGCAGTTTATCGCTAGCGGGAGGGCCCGAAGAGCAGTTCTTC
TRBJ2-7	.	.	TRBV6-5	CASSSTGREQYF	TGTGCCAGCAGTTCCACAGGGCGCGAGCAGTACTTC
TRBJ1-4	.	.	TRBV6-2/TRBV6-3	CASSYRTAATNEKLFF	TGTGCCAGCAGTTACCGCACAGCTGCAACTAATGAAAAACTGTTTTTT
TRBJ2-5	.	.	TRBV4-1	CASSQSFGQEGETQYF	TGCGCCAGCAGCCAGTCCTTTGGACAGGAGGGGGAGACCCAGTACTTC
TRBJ2-1	TRBD2	.	TRBV7-2	CASRLAGYDNEQFF	TGTGCCAGCAGACTAGCGGGATACGACAATGAGCAGTTCTTC
TRBJ2-5	TRBD2	once	TRBV3-1/TRBV3-2	CASSQTRTSGEETQYF	TGTGCCAGCAGCCAAACCCGGACTAGCGGGGAAGAGACCCAGTACTTC
TRBJ2-1	TRBD2	.	TRBV6-2/TRBV6-3	CASSLAGLEFF	TGTGCCAGCAGTCTAGCGGGACTCGAGTTCTTC
TRBJ2-7	.	once	TRBV7-2	CASSVQGARTYEQYF	TGTGCCAGCAGCGTACAGGGTGCCAGAACCTACGAGCAGTACTTC
TRBJ1-6	.	.	TRBV27	CASSPTDFYNSPLHF	TGTGCCAGCAGTCCGACGGACTTCTATAATTCACCCCTCCACTTT
TRBJ1-1	TRBD1	.	TRBV2	CASSEARQGANTEAFF	TGTGCCAGCAGTGAAGCCCGACAGGGCGCTAACACTGAAGCTTTCTTT
TRBJ1-1	.	.	TRBV15	CATSRGGGGVNTEAFF	TGTGCCACCAGCAGAGGAGGGGGTGGGGTCAACACTGAAGCTTTCTTT
TRBJ2-1	.	.	TRBV7-3	CASSPPPYNEQFF	TGTGCCAGCAGCCCCCCTCCGTACAATGAGCAGTTCTTC
TRBJ2-5	.	once	TRBV18	CASSPTTNRETQYF	TGTGCCAGCTCACCGACAACTAACAGGGAGACCCAGTACTTC
TRBJ2-5	.	.	TRBV7-9	CASSFPGGRVQETQYF	TGTGCCAGCAGTTTCCCGGGGGGCAGGGTTCAAGAGACCCAGTACTTC
TRBJ2-6	.	.	TRBV15	CATSRFRRTLSGANVLTF	TGTGCCACCAGCAGATTCCGAAGGACACTCTCTGGGGCCAACGTCCTGACTTTC
TRBJ2-6	.	.	TRBV11-3	CASSRREGANVLTF	TGTGCCAGCAGCCGCAGGGAAGGGGCCAACGTCCTGACTTTC
TRBJ2-3	TRBD2	.	TRBV29-1	CSVDGLAGRGVATDTQYF	TGCAGCGTTGACGGACTAGCCGGGAGGGGCGTAGCCACAGATACGCAGTATTTT
TRBJ2-7	TRBD1	.	TRBV7-2	CASSLVGQGASYEQYF	TGTGCCAGCAGCTTAGTGGGCCAGGGGGCCTCCTACGAGCAGTACTTC
TRBJ1-2	TRBD1	.	TRBV11-1	CASSFGTGDYGYTF	TGTGCCAGCAGCTTTGGGACAGGGGATTATGGCTACACCTTC
TRBJ2-1	TRBD2	.	TRBV11-2	CASSLAINGGGNEQFF	TGTGCCAGCAGCTTAGCCATTAACGGGGGGGGCAATGAGCAGTTCTTC
TRBJ2-6	.	.	TRBV27	CASTTSGAAGANVLTF	TGTGCCAGCACCACGTCAGGGGCGGCTGGGGCCAACGTCCTGACTTTC
TRBJ2-2	TRBD2	once	TRBV30	CAWRDTGLATGSGELFF	TGTGCCTGGAGAGACACCGGACTAGCCACCGGGAGCGGGGAGCTGTTTTTT